This passage covers 7 T cell receptor beta chains from one sample sequenced in a study of T cell responses to AZD1222 COVID-19 vaccine. Produced via immunoSEQ multiplex PCR; TCRdb's table is partial and in-frame only. The sample includes fewer than 150,000 clones, 84% seen only once; the top ten take 4.1%. Sequencing was performed on peripheral blood, taken on day 0 of AZD1222 vaccination. All receptors come from an adult in good health.

The CDR3 DNA sequence: TGTGCCAGCGGGTACTCTGGGGCCAACGTCCTGACTTTC. Protein sequence: CASGYSGANVLTF. This rearrangement joins TRBV5-6 to TRBJ2-6; D not certain. This CDR3 contains 13 residues. V lost 7 bases and J lost 0, with 5 bases in between. CDR1 and CDR2 (germline): SGHDT, YYEEEE.

The chain carries TRBV7-8 and TRBJ2-4, with 9 bases lining up with TRBD1. This CDR3 region has 17 residues. J lost 3 bases, V lost 1 base, and 7 bases had no gene match. Germline values: CDR1 SGHVS, CDR2 FQNEAQ. The DNA of the CDR3 is TGTGCCAGCAGCTTAGACAGGGGGCGCGGAGACAAAAACATTCAGTACTTC. Its translation: CASSLDRGRGDKNIQYF.

This rearrangement joins TRBV18 to TRBJ1-2, with D possibly TRBD1 on 6 matching bases. CDR1 KGHSH and CDR2 LQKENI come from the germline V gene. The CDR3 runs 15 residues. V was cut by 3 bases and J by 4 bases, with 15 bases left in between. CDR3 loop: CASSPRRQELYGYTF. The CDR3 bases are TGTGCCAGCTCACCTCGTAGACAGGAACTCTATGGCTACACCTTC.

The V gene is TRBV9, the J gene TRBJ1-2, with 7 nucleotides matching TRBD1. The CDR3 is made up of 13 amino acids. V lost 3 bases to trimming and J lost 6 bases; unmatched junction nucleotides: 5. The germline V gene encodes CDR1 SGDLS and CDR2 YYNGEE. CDR3 residues: CASSAIQGDGYTF. The CDR3 DNA sequence: TGTGCCAGCAGCGCAATCCAGGGGGATGGCTACACCTTC.

The rearrangement uses TRBV12-2 and TRBJ1-5. TRBV12-2 is annotated as a pseudogene. The CDR3 covers 11 residues. CDR3: CASRLERPQHF. In DNA form, the CDR3 reads TGTGCAAGTCGCTTAGAACGGCCCCAGCATTTT.

This chain joins TRBV3-1 (or the pseudogene TRBV3-2) and TRBJ2-7; TRBD1 matches 9 bases. The length of the CDR3 is 15 residues. Germline V gene lookup returns CDR1 LGHDT and CDR2 YNNKEL (reference sequence). The J segment lost 4 bases and the V segment lost 0 bases, leaving 4 bases of the junction unmatched. DNA for the CDR3: TGTGCCAGCAGCCAAGATAGGACAGGGGCATACGAGCAGTACTTC. Encoded protein: CASSQDRTGAYEQYF.

V and J are TRBV2 and TRBJ1-2, with D perhaps TRBD1 (5 bases). Trimming pared 7 bases from V and 4 bases from J, leaving 13 bases between. The CDR3 contains 13 residues. Germline assignment: CDR1 SNHLY and CDR2 FYNNEI. The CDR3 protein is CASTYETVYGYTF. The CDR3 region has the DNA TGTGCCAGCACCTACGAGACAGTCTATGGCTACACCTTC.